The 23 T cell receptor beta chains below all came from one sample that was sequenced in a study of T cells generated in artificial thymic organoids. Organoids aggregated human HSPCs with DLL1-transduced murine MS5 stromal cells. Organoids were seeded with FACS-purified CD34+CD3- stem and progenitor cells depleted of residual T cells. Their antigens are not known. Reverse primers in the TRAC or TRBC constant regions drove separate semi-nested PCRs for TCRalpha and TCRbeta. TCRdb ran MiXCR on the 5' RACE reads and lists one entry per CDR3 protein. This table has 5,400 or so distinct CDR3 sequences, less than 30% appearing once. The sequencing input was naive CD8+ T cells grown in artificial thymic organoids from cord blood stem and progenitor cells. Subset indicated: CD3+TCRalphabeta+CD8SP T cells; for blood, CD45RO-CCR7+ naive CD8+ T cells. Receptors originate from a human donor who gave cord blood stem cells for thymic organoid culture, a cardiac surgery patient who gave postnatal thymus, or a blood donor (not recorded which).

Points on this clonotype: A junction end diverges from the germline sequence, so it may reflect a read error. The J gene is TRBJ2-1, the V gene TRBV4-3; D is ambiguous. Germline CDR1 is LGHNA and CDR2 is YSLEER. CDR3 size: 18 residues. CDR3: CAGSQENPRPASYNEQFF. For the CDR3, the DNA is TGCGCCGGCAGCCAAGAGAATCCGCGTCCAGCCTCCTACAATGAGCAGTTCTTC.

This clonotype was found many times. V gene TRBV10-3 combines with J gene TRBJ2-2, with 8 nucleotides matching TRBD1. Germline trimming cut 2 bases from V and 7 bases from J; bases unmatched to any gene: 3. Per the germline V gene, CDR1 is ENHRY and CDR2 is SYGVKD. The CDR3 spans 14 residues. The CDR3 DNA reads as TGTGCCATCAGTGAGCCCAGGGGGCGCGGGGAGCTGTTTTTT. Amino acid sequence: CAISEPRGRGELFF.

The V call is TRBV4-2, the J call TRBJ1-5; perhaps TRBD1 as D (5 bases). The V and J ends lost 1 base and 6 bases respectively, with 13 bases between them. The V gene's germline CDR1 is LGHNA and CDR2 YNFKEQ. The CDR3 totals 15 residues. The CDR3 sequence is CASSQGNRRGQPQHF. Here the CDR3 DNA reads TGTGCCAGCAGCCAAGGGAACAGGAGGGGTCAGCCCCAGCATTTT.

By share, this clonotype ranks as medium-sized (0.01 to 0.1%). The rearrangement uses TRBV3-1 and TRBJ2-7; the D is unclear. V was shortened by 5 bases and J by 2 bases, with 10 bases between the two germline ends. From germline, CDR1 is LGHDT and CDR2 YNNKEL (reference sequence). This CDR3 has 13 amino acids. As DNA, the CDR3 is TGTGCCAGCAGCTCCGGGTTCCCCTACGAGCAGTACTTC. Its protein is CASSSGFPYEQYF.

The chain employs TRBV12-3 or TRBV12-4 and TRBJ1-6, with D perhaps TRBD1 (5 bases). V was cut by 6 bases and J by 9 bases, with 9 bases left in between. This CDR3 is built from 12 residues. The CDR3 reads CASRTGGSPLHF. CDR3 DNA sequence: TGTGCCAGCAGAACCGGGGGTTCACCCCTCCACTTT.

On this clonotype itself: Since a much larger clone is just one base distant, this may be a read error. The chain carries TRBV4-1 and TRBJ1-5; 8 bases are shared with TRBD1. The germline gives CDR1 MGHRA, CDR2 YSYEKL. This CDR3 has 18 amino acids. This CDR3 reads CASGQGQGNPYSNQPQHF. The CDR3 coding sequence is TGCGCCAGCGGCCAAGGACAGGGAAATCCCTATAGCAATCAGCCCCAGCATTTT.

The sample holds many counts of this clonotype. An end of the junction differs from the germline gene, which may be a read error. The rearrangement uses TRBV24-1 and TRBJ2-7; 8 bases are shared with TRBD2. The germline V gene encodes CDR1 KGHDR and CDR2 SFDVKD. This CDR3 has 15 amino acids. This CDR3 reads CVTSDASGPRGEQYF. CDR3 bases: TGTGTCACCAGTGATGCTAGCGGGCCCCGCGGCGAGCAGTACTTC.

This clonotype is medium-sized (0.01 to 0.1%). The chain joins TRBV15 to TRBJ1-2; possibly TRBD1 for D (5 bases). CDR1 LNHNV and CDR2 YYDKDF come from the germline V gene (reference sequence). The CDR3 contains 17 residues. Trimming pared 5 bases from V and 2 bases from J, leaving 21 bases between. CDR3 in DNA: TGTGCCACCAGCGGGGCGGGGAACCCCCCCCTAAACTATGGCTACACCTTC. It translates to CATSGAGNPPLNYGYTF.

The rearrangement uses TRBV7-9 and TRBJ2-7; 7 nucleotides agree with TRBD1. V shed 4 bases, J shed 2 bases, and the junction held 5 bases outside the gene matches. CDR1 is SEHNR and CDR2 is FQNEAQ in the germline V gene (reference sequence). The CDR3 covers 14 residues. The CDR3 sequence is CASSSLGQAYEQYF. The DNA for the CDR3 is TGTGCCAGCAGCTCACTCGGACAGGCCTACGAGCAGTACTTC.

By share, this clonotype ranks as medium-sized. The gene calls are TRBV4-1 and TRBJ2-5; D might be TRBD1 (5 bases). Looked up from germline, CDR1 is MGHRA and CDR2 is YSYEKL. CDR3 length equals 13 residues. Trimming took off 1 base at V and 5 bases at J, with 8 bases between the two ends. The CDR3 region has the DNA TGCGCCAGCAGCCAAGGGCAGGGTGAGACCCAGTACTTC. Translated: CASSQGQGETQYF.

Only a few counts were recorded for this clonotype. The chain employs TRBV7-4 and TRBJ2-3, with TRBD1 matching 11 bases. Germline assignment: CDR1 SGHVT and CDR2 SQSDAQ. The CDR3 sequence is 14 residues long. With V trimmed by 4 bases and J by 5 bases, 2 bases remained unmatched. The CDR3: CASSSGQGGDTQYF. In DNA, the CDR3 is TGTGCCAGCAGCTCGGGACAGGGGGGAGATACGCAGTATTTT.

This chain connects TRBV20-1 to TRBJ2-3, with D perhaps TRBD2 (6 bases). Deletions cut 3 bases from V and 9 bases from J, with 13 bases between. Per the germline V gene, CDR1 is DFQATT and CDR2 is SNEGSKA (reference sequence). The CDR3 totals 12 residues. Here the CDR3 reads CSASGSAGTQYF. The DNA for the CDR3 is TGCAGTGCTAGCGGGAGCGCTGGCACGCAGTATTTT.

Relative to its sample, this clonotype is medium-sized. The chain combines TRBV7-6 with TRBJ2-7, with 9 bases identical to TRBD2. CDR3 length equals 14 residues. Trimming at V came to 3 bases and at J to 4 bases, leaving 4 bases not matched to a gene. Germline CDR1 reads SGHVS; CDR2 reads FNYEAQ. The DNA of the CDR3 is TGTGCCAGCAGCTTCGAGCGGGGGGAGTACGAGCAGTACTTC. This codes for CASSFERGEYEQYF.

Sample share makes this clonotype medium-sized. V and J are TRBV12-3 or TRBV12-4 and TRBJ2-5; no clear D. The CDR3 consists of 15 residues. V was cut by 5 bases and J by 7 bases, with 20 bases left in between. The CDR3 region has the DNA TGTGCCAGCAGTGAAGGGCCCGTGACGGTTGGGACCCAGTACTTC. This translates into CASSEGPVTVGTQYF.

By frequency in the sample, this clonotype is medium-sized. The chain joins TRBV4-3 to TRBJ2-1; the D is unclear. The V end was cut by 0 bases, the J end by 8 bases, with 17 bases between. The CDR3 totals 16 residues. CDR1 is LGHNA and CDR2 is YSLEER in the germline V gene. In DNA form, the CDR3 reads TGCGCCAGCAGCCAAGAGGACCCCTCTCTCTGGGATGAGCAGTTCTTC. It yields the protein CASSQEDPSLWDEQFF.

This chain's CDR3 is CASSSQGPPNEQYF. CDR3 DNA: TGCGCCAGCAGCTCACAGGGGCCTCCCAACGAGCAGTACTTC. The rearrangement links TRBV5-1 to TRBJ2-7, with 7 bases aligning to TRBD1. The ends lost 3 bases at V and 5 bases at J; junction bases unmatched: 8. Germline V lookup: CDR1 SGHRS, CDR2 YFSETQ. The CDR3 totals 14 residues. Variable domain in full (rest from reference TRBV5-1 and TRBJ2-7): KAGVTQTPRYLIKTRGQQVTLSCSPISGHRSVSWYQQTPGQGLQFLFEYFSETQRNKGNFPGRFSGRQFSNSRSEMNVSTLELGDSALYLCASSSQGPPNEQYFGPGTRLTVT.

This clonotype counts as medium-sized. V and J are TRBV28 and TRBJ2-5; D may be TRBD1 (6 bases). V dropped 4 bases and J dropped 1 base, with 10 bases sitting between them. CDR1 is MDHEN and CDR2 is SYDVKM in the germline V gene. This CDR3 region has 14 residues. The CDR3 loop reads CASSSVDSQETQYF. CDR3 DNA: TGTGCCAGCAGTTCCGTGGACAGCCAAGAGACCCAGTACTTC.

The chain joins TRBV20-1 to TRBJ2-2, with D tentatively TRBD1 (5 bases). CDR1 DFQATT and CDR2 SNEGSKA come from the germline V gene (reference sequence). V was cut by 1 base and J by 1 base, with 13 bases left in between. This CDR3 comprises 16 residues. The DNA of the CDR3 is TGCAGTGCTAGAGGTCTGGAACAGGAGAACACCGGGGAGCTGTTTTTT. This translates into CSARGLEQENTGELFF.

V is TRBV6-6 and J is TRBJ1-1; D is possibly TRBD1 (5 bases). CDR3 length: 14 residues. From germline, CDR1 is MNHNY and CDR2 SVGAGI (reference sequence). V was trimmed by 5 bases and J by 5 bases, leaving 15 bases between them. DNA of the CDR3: TGTGCCAGCAGTACTGGGGGAAAAAGGACTGAAGCTTTCTTT. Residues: CASSTGGKRTEAFF.

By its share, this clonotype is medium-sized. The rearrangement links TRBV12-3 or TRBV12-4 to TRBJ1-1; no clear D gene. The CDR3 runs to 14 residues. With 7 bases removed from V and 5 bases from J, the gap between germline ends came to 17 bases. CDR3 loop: CASTTCPRETEAFF. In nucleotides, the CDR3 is TGTGCCAGCACCACCTGCCCGCGAGAAACTGAAGCTTTCTTT.

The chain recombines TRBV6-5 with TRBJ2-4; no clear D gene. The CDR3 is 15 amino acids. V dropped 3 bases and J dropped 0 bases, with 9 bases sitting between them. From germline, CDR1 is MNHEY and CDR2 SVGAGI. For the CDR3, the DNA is TGTGCCAGCAGTTATGGAGTGGGAGCCAAAAACATTCAGTACTTC. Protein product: CASSYGVGAKNIQYF.

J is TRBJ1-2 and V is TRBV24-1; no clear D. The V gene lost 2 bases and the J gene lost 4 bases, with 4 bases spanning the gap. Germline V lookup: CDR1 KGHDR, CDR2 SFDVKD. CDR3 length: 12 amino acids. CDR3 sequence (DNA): TGTGCCACCAGTGATTGGGGCTATGGCTACACCTTC. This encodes CATSDWGYGYTF.

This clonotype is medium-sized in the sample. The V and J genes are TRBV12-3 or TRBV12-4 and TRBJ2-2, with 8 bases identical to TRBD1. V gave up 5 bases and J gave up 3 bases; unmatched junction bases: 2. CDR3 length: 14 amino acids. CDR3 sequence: CASSPDRDTGELFF. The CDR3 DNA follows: TGTGCCAGCAGTCCGGACAGGGACACCGGGGAGCTGTTTTTT.